Following are 4 T cell receptor beta chains from one sample sequenced in a study of T-cell memory formation after mild COVID-19. TCRdb reprocessed the 5' RACE reads with MiXCR, giving one entry per CDR3 protein. The table lists 250,000 to 350,000 distinct CDR3 sequences, roughly a fifth of them singletons. The sequencing sample was made of PBMCs or a T cell subset sorted from them (not recorded which). Receptor source: a man in his late teens or twenties who had mild COVID-19 (a few samples of this study predate the infection). Cell type and time point are not known.

The chain joins TRBV5-5 to TRBJ2-1, with 9 bases identical to TRBD1. V gave up 4 bases and J gave up 4 bases; unmatched junction bases: 9. This CDR3 is 16 amino acids long. Germline V CDR1 and CDR2: SGHKS, YYEKEE (reference sequence). The CDR3 sequence: CASSRPGQGTYNEQFF. The CDR3 DNA is TGTGCCAGCAGCCGGCCGGGACAGGGAACTTACAATGAGCAGTTCTTC. Based on the CDR3 plus reference TRBV5-5 and TRBJ2-1, the full variable domain is DAGVTQSPTHLIKTRGQQVTLRCSPISGHKSVSWYQQVLGQGPQFIFQYYEKEERGRGNFPDRFSARQFPNYSSELNVNALLLGDSALYLCASSRPGQGTYNEQFFGPGTRLTVL.

This clonotype was counted between two and nine times. CDR3 region: CASSARRPVFYGYTF. CDR3 nucleotides: TGTGCCAGCAGCGCCCGCCGACCGGTTTTCTATGGCTACACCTTC. The chain is built from TRBV7-2 and TRBJ1-2; unclear D gene. The CDR3 runs to 15 residues. Germline CDR1 SGHTA, CDR2 FQGNSA. V lost 5 bases to trimming and J lost 4 bases, with 17 bases between them.

This clonotype was seen more than once but under ten times. The chain carries TRBV9 and TRBJ1-1, with D perhaps matching TRBD1 (5 bases). V lost 4 bases to trimming and J lost 9 bases, with 22 bases between them. Germline V lookup: CDR1 SGDLS, CDR2 YYNGEE. The CDR3 has 15 amino acids. CDR3 nucleotides: TGTGCCAGCAGCTCAACCCCCAGGGACCTGGGGCAAGCTTTCTTT. It is translated as CASSSTPRDLGQAFF.

V gene TRBV4-2 combines with J gene TRBJ2-3, with 11 bases matching TRBD2. This CDR3 is built from 17 residues. V trimming: 2 bases; J trimming: 2 bases; junction bases outside the gene matches: 6. Germline V CDR1 and CDR2: LGHNA, YNFKEQ. CDR3 amino acids: CASSQPGTSGVTDTQYF. The CDR3 bases are TGTGCCAGCAGCCAACCCGGGACTAGCGGAGTCACAGATACGCAGTATTTT.